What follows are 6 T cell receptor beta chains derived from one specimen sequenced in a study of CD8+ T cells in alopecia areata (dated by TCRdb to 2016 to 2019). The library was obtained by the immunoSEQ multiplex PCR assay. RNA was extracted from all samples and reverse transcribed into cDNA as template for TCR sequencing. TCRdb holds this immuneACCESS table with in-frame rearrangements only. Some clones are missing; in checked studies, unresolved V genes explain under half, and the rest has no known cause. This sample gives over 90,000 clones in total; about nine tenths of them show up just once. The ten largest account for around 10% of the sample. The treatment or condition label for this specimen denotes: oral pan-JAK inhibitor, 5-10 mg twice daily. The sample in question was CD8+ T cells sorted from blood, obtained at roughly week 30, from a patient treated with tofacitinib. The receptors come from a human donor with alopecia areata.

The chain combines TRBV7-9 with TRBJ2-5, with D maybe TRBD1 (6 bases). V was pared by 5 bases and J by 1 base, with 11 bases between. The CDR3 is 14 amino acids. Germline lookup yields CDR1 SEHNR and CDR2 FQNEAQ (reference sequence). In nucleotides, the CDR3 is TGTGCCAGCAGCCTCCAGGGGTCCCAAGAGACCCAGTACTTC. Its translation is CASSLQGSQETQYF.

CDR3 coding DNA: TGCGCCAGCAGCCCACCGGGACTAGCGGGTATATTGAGCTCCTACAATGAGCAGTTCTTC. As protein: CASSPPGLAGILSSYNEQFF. This chain joins TRBV5-1 and TRBJ2-1; 12 positions agree with TRBD2. This CDR3 region has 20 residues. The germline V gene has CDR1 SGHRS and CDR2 YFSETQ. V trimming: 4 bases; J trimming: 0 bases; junction bases outside the gene matches: 14.

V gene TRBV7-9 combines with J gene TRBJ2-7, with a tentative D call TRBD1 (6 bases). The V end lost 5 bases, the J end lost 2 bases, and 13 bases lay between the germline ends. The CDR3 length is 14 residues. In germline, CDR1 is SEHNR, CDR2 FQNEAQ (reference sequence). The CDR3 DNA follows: TGTGCCAGCAGCCATACAGGGCCGCCCTACGAGCAGTACTTC. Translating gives CASSHTGPPYEQYF.

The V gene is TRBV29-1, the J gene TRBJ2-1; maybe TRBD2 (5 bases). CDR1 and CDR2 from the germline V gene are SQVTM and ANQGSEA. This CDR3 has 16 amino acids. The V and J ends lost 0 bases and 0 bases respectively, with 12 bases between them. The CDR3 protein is CSVEDSTGSSYNEQFF. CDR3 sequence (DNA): TGCAGCGTTGAAGATTCAACGGGATCCTCCTACAATGAGCAGTTCTTC.

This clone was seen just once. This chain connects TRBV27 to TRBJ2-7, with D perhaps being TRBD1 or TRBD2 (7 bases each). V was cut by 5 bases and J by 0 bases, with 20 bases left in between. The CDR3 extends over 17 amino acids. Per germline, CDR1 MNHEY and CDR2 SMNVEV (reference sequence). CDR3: CASSSWDSGTDSYEQYF. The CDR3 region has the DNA TGTGCCAGCAGTAGCTGGGACAGCGGGACTGACTCCTACGAGCAGTACTTC.

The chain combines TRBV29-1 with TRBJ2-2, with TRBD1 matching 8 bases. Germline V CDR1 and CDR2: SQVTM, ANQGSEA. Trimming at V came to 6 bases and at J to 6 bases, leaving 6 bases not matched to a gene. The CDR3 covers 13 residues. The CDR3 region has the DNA TGCAGCGTGGGACAGGAAAATTCCGGGGAGCTGTTTTTT. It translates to CSVGQENSGELFF.